A single TCR beta chain is shown here with its context. The sample originates from a study of blood T cell repertoires in COVID-19. On the study more broadly: Acute and convalescent COVID-19 samples came from the United States, Italy and Spain.

Per the authors' pipeline: Amplification from reference gene primers served as the basis for estimated nucleated cell counts. Generated by immunoSEQ multiplex PCR, the TCRdb table keeps only in-frame clones and is missing some. The V and J calls and clone size come from that table; D and trimming were worked out from the DNA. The sample holds some 120,000 clones, around 82% seen once. V trimming: 2 bases; J trimming: 8 bases; junction bases outside the gene matches: 8. The CDR3 covers 15 residues. The germline V gene encodes CDR1 MNHEY and CDR2 SMNVEV (reference sequence). The sequence came from an elderly man with active or convalescent COVID-19. Sequencing was performed on peripheral blood. The chain uses TRBV27 and TRBJ1-5; TRBD1 agrees at 8 bases. The DNA of the CDR3 is TGTGCCAGCAGTTTAGGGACAGGACGAAATGAGCCCCAGCATTTT. Protein: CASSLGTGRNEPQHF.